This TCR beta chain was recorded in a study of cytomegalovirus exposure and HLA in healthy donors. Regarding the study as a whole: Later analysis indicated greater clonal expansion among HLA-associated TCR beta chains than among equally common other chains. The study put roughly 160 TCR beta chains on its list as cytomegalovirus-associated.

PCR was performed using 60 Vbeta and 13 Jbeta primers. Libraries were prepared by immunoSEQ multiplex PCR; TCRdb keeps only in-frame clonotypes and omits some of them. The repertoire has under 200,000 clones, 70% to 80% of them found once; the top ten carry around 0.4%. Details on this clone: Antigen specificity is unknown.

The sample was PBMCs. The source is a male donor in good health and CMV-seropositive.

As DNA, the CDR3 is TGTGCCAGTAGTATACTTCCTGGCGGGGGGCCCCAGCATTTT. It encodes CASSILPGGGPQHF. The chain joins TRBV19 to TRBJ1-5; tentatively, D is TRBD1 (5 bases). The CDR3 covers 14 residues. CDR1 is LNHDA, CDR2 SQIVND, per germline (reference sequence). V lost 2 bases to trimming and J lost 9 bases, with 14 bases between them.